This T cell receptor (beta chain) was profiled in a study of cytomegalovirus exposure and HLA in healthy donors. The J segment lost 6 bases and the V segment lost 2 bases, leaving 8 bases of the junction unmatched. CDR1 and CDR2 (germline): SGHNT, YYREEE (reference sequence). The CDR3 spans 16 residues. 13 Jbeta primers and 60 Vbeta primers were used for the PCR. TCRdb's copy holds only in-frame clones and misses some; the assay was immunoSEQ multiplex PCR. The sample lists about 210,000 clones; 82% were seen once. The clonotype was recovered from a man aged 35 to 55 in good health and CMV-seropositive. Material for sequencing was PBMCs. V usage is TRBV5-4 and J usage is TRBJ2-2; 9 bases fit TRBD1. The CDR3 is CASSFGTGSVAGELFF. The CDR3 bases are TGTGCCAGCAGCTTCGGGACAGGGTCGGTCGCCGGGGAGCTGTTTTTT.